The 9 T cell receptor beta chains reported below all come from one sample, sequenced in a study of T-cell memory formation after mild COVID-19. TCRdb reprocessed the 5' RACE reads via MiXCR and lists one record per CDR3 protein. The sample carries more than 450,000 distinct CDR3 sequences, more than 15% recorded once. The sample taken for sequencing was PBMCs or a T cell subset sorted from them (not recorded which). The receptors originated from an adult woman who had mild COVID-19 (a few samples of this study predate the infection). Cell type and time point are not known.

This clonotype occurred a few times. The chain is built from TRBV28 and TRBJ2-1, with D perhaps matching TRBD2 (6 bases). Trimming stripped 5 bases from V and 7 bases from J, with 18 bases between. Germline loops: CDR1 MDHEN, CDR2 SYDVKM. The CDR3 contains 15 residues. The CDR3 DNA reads TGTGCCAGCAGTGTGGTTAGGCTAGCGACGAATGAGCAGTTCTTC. Residues: CASSVVRLATNEQFF.

The chain couples TRBV24-1 to TRBJ2-1, with 9 bases fitting TRBD1. The germline gives CDR1 KGHDR, CDR2 SFDVKD. V trimming: 5 bases; J trimming: 7 bases; junction bases outside the gene matches: 5. CDR3 length equals 14 residues. CDR3 residues: CATSAGQGWNEQFF. For the CDR3, the DNA is TGTGCCACCAGTGCTGGACAGGGGTGGAATGAGCAGTTCTTC.

The genes are TRBV11-3 and TRBJ2-1; 7 bases align to TRBD1. The CDR3 is 12 amino acids. V gave up 5 bases and J gave up 8 bases; unmatched junction bases: 3. CDR1 and CDR2 from the germline V gene are SGHNT and YENEEA. Here the CDR3 DNA reads TGTGCCAGCAGCCACCAGGGGGATGAGCAGTTCTTC. Translation gives CASSHQGDEQFF.

The chain couples TRBV7-2 to TRBJ2-7, with TRBD2 matching over 8 bases. Germline CDR1 reads SGHTA; CDR2 reads FQGNSA. Trimming took 1 base from V and 1 from J; bases not matched to a gene: 3. There are 15 residues in the CDR3. The CDR3 here is CASSLDPGGSYEQYF. CDR3 DNA sequence: TGTGCCAGCAGCTTAGATCCGGGAGGGTCCTACGAGCAGTACTTC.

This clonotype was found many times. The chain combines TRBV15 with TRBJ2-1, with 10 bases that match TRBD2. This CDR3 is 16 amino acids long. Germline CDR1 and CDR2: LNHNV and YYDKDF (reference sequence). With V trimmed by 0 bases and J by 9 bases, 8 bases remained unmatched. The CDR3 is CATSRDRLAGGGEQFF. The CDR3 nucleotides read TGTGCCACCAGCAGAGATCGTTTAGCGGGGGGCGGTGAGCAGTTCTTC.

The chain combines TRBV12-3 or TRBV12-4 with TRBJ1-1, with D hard to call. V lost 3 bases, J lost 6 bases, and 20 bases lay in between. This CDR3 is 16 amino acids long. CDR3 protein: CASSLALGWQEAEAFF. The CDR3, as DNA: TGTGCCAGCAGTTTGGCTCTAGGATGGCAGGAGGCTGAAGCTTTCTTT.

This clonotype appeared a few times. The V gene is TRBV4-2, the J gene TRBJ1-2; D remains unclear. The CDR3 is made up of 14 amino acids. Trimming stripped 0 bases from V and 4 bases from J, with 9 bases between. CDR1 is LGHNA and CDR2 is YNFKEQ in the germline V gene. DNA for the CDR3: TGTGCCAGCAGCCAAGAAGCGGAGGCCTATGGCTACACCTTC. Its translation is CASSQEAEAYGYTF.

The chain recombines TRBV6-5 with TRBJ2-7; tentative D call: TRBD2 (6 bases). CDR3 length: 17 amino acids. V shed 2 bases and J shed 2 bases, with 19 bases lying between them. Germline loops: CDR1 MNHEY, CDR2 SVGAGI. The CDR3 DNA reads as TGTGCCAGCAGTTACCCCGACGGGAGTAGAAAGGCCTACGAGCAGTACTTC. Translated, it gives CASSYPDGSRKAYEQYF.

This chain uses TRBV7-9 with TRBJ1-1, with a weak D call TRBD1 (6 bases). The CDR3 length is 17 residues. CDR1 and CDR2 (germline): SEHNR, FQNEAQ (reference sequence). The V end was cut by 5 bases, the J end by 6 bases, with 25 bases between. The CDR3 sequence: CASSPPRDIFALAEAFF. DNA for the CDR3: TGTGCCAGCAGCCCCCCCCGGGACATATTTGCGTTGGCTGAAGCTTTCTTT.